These 10 T cell receptor beta chains were sequenced from one sample in a study of T cells in Graves' hyperthyroidism and ophthalmopathy. TCR beta CDR3 regions were amplified from RNA. Initially, a first-round RT-PCR of the TCR CDR3 employed the HTBI primer set. TCRdb used MiXCR to reprocess the multiplex PCR reads, holding one entry per CDR3 protein. Of around 100,000 distinct CDR3 sequences listed, approximately 48% are singletons. The sequencing sample was made of blood. Receptor source: a man aged 40-49 years with Graves' hyperthyroidism.

The table lists this clonotype with many counts. The chain couples TRBV7-2 to TRBJ2-3; the match to TRBD2 covers 9 bases. Trimming cost V 6 bases and J 5 bases; bases outside gene matches: 6. Per germline, CDR1 SGHTA and CDR2 FQGNSA. CDR3 length: 14 amino acids. This CDR3 is CASSSIAGEDTQYF. The CDR3 DNA sequence: TGTGCCAGCAGTTCAATAGCGGGAGAAGATACGCAGTATTTT.

The genes are TRBV5-1 and TRBJ1-2, with D perhaps matching TRBD1 (6 bases). The germline V gene encodes CDR1 SGHRS and CDR2 YFSETQ. V was trimmed by 1 base and J by 8 bases, leaving 12 bases between them. The CDR3 covers 13 residues. The CDR3 sequence is CASSLLGAGGYTF. The CDR3 nucleotides are TGCGCCAGCAGCTTGTTGGGGGCGGGGGGCTACACCTTC.

This clonotype was observed many times. The rearrangement links TRBV6-2 or TRBV6-3 to TRBJ1-2; TRBD1 matches 7 bases. The CDR3 contains 13 residues. The V gene's germline CDR1 is MNHEY and CDR2 SVGEGT. Losses at the gene ends were 7 bases for V and 7 bases for J; bases not matched to a gene: 9. The CDR3 here is CASIARRGLGYTF. The CDR3 DNA reads as TGTGCCAGCATCGCGCGGAGGGGGCTTGGCTACACCTTC.

This clonotype has a count of ten or more. The J gene is TRBJ1-4, the V gene TRBV12-5; the D gene is possibly TRBD1 (5 bases). The CDR3 contains 13 residues. V gave up 6 bases and J gave up 8 bases, with 13 bases separating them. Germline CDR1 reads LGHNT; CDR2 reads FRNRAP. The CDR3, as DNA: TGTGCTAGTGGCCCCGGGACCGCAGAAAAACTGTTTTTT. Residues: CASGPGTAEKLFF.

As regards this clonotype: One base away lies a much larger clone, so this may be a sequencing read error. The chain carries TRBV6-4 and TRBJ2-1; no clear D gene. The CDR3 is 15 amino acids. Trimming left V 6 bases short and J 6 bases short, with 18 bases between. Germline V lookup: CDR1 MRHNA, CDR2 SNTAGT. DNA for the CDR3: TGTGCCAGCAGATCCTTCAGTGAACCCCTCAATGAGCAGTTCTTC. Protein product: CASRSFSEPLNEQFF.

To note about this clonotype: Its ends do not fully match the called genes, so a read error is possible. The rearrangement joins TRBV10-1 to TRBJ1-5; unclear D gene. Looked up from germline, CDR1 is WNHNN and CDR2 is SYGVQD (reference sequence). CDR3 length equals 12 residues. CDR3 region: CTSSATGQPQHF. In DNA, the CDR3 is TGCACCAGCAGCGCGACTGGGCAGCCCCAGCATTTT.

The J gene is TRBJ1-1, the V gene TRBV24-1; unclear D gene. V was cut by 6 bases and J by 7 bases, with 23 bases left in between. CDR3 length: 16 residues. In germline, CDR1 is KGHDR, CDR2 SFDVKD. The CDR3 DNA follows: TGTGCCACCAGTCCCAAAGCTGGGGAGACTTACAATGAAGCTTTCTTT. Its protein product is CATSPKAGETYNEAFF.

This clonotype was seen many times. This chain uses TRBV20-1 with TRBJ2-2; 7 nucleotides match TRBD1. CDR3 length: 15 residues. V lost 5 bases, J lost 0 bases, and 6 bases stayed unmatched. Germline V gene sequence: CDR1 DFQATT, CDR2 SNEGSKA (reference sequence). The CDR3 sequence is CSASGDRANTGELFF. CDR3 DNA: TGCAGTGCTTCCGGCGACAGGGCGAACACCGGGGAGCTGTTTTTT.

In regard to this clonotype: No conserved phenylalanine or tryptophan ends this CDR3, so it is likely a read error. The chain carries TRBV2 and TRBJ2-7, with a tentative D call TRBD2 (7 bases). The CDR3 is 15 amino acids. Germline V gene sequence: CDR1 SNHLY, CDR2 FYNNEI. V was trimmed by 1 base and J by 7 bases, leaving 17 bases between them. This CDR3 is CASSEGGGSYNEQYS. The DNA of the CDR3 is TGTGCCAGCAGTGAAGGGGGGGGCTCCTACAATGAGCAGTACTCC.

In its sample, this clonotype was seen a few times. V and J are TRBV29-1 and TRBJ1-5; 9 bases map to TRBD1. V lost 6 bases to trimming and J lost 0 bases; unmatched junction nucleotides: 12. The CDR3 extends over 17 amino acids. Germline lookup yields CDR1 SQVTM and CDR2 ANQGSEA. This chain's CDR3 is CSVQGAGPTYSNQPQHF. The CDR3 region has the DNA TGCAGCGTACAGGGGGCGGGGCCTACGTATAGCAATCAGCCCCAGCATTTT.